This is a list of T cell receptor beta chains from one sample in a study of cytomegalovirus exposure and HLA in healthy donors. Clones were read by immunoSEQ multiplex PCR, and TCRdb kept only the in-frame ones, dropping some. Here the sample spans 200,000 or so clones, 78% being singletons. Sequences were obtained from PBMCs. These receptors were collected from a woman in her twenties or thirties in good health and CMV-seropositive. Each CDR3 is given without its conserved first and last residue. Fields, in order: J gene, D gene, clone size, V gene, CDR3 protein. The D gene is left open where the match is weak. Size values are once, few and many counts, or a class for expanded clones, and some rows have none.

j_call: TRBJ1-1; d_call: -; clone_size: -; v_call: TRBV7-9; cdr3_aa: ASSPGRAGPAEAF
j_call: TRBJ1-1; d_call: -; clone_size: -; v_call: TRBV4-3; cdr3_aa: ASSRTTPIGRQAGPEAF
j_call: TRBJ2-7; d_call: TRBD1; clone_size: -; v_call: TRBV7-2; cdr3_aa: ASSLGTGGNYEQY
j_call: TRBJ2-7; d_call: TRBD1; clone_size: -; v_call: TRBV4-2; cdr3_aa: ASSQATGVGEQY
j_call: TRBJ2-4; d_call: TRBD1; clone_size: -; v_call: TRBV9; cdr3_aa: ARHLGTGFRDIQY
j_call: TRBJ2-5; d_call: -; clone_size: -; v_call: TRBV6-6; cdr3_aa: ASSPRYQETQY
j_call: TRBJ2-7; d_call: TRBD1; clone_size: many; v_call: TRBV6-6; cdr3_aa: ASSQGQRSYEQY
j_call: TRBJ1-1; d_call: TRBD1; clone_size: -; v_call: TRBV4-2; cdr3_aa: ASSHSGTGEWNTEAF
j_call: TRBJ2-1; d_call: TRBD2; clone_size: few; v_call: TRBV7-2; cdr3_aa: ASSLSGLAYNEQF
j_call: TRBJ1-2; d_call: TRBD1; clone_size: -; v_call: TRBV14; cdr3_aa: ASSHSWTGLNGYT
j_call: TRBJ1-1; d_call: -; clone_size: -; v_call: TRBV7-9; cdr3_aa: ASSSTRTGTEAF
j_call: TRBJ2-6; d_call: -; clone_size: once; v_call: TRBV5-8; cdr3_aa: ASSFQGGANVLT
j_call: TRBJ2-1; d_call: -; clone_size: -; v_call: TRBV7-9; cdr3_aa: ASSFSSTNEQF
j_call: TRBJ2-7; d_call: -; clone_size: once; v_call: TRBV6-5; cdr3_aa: ASSSAVAYEQY
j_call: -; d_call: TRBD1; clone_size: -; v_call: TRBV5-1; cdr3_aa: ASSLEGASYEQY
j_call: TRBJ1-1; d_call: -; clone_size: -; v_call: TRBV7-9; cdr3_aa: ASSPTGNTEAF
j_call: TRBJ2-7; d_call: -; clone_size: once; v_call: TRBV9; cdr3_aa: ASSVAARTYEQY
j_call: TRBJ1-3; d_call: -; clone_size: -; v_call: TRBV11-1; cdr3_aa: ASSRRNTIY
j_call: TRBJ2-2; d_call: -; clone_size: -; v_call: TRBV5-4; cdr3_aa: ASSGRMTGELF
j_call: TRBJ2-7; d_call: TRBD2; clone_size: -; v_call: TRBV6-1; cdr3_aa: ASIRTSGNYEQY
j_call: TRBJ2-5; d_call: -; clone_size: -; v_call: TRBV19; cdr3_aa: ASSRDFQETQY
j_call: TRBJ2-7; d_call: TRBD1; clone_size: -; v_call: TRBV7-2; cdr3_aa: ASSLQTGRYEQY
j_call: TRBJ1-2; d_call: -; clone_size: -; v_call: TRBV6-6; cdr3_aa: ASGQTGLPNYGYT
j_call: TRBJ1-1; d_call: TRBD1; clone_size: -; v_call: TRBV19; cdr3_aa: ASSPKKQGQVETLYTEAF
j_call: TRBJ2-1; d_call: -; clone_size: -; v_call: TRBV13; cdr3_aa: ASSLDLAPSSYNEQF
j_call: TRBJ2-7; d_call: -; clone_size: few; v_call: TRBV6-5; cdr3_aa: ASSSGLMLPYEQY
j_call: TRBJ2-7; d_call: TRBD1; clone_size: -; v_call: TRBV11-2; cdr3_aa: ASSLVPLTGVVHYEQY
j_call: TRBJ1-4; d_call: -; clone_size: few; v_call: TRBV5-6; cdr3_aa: ASSLGAGEKLF
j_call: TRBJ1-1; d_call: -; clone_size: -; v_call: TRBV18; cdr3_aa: ASSPDTNTEAF
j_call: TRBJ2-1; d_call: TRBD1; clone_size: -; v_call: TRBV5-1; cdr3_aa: ASSLEGTGVGNEQF
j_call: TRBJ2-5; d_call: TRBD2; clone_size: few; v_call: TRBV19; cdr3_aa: ASSPGGETQY
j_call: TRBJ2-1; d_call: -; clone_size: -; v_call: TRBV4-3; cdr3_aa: ASSQDARGTIINEQF
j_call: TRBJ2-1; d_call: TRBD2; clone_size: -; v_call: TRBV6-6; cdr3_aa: ASSYRREIINEQF
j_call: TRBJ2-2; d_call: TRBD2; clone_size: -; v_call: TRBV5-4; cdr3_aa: ASSKGLAGGPSVGELF
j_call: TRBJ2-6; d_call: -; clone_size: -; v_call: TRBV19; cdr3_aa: ASSIRGPGANVLT
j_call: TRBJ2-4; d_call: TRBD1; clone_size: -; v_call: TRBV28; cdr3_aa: ASRTGKNIQY
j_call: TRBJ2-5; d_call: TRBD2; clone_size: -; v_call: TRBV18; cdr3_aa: ASSPRSGLEVLH
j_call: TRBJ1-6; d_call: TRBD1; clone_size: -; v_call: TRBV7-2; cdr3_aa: ASSFKTGPDSPLH
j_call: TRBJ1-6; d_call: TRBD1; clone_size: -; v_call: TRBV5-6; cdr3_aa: ASSFMGQGRSNSPLH
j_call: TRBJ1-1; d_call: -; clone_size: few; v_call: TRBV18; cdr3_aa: ASSPMEAPEAF
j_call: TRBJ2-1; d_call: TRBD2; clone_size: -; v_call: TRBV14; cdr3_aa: ASSRGLDVSEQF
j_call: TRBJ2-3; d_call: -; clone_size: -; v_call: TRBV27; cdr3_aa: ASSLSGGRGDTQY
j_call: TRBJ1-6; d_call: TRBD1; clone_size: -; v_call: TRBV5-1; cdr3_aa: ASSPGLGQANSPLH
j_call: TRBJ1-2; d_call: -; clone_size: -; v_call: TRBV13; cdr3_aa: ASSRGQHYGYT
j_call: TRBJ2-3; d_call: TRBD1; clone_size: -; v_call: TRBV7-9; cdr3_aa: ASSYGTGARVDTQY
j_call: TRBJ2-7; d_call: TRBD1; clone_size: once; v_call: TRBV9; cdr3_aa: ASSESTGLSVVQY
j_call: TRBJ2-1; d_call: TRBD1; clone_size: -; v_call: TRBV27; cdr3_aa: ASSFGTGAYNEQF
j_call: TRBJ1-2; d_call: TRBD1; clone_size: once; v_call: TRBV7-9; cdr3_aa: ASSFPVRQGNGYT
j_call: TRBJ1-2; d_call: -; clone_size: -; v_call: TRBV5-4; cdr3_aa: ASSFLNVLKGYT
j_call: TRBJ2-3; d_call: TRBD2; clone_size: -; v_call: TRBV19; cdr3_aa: ASSISGSSTDTQY
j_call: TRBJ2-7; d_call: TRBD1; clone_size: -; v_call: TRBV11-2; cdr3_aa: ASSPPRGLSYEQY
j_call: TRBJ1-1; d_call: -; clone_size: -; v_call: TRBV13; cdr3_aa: ASSLDAGNTEAF